This TCR beta chain was captured in a study of blood T cell repertoires in COVID-19. To note about this clone: Other nucleotide sequences from this sample produce the same CDR3.

The authors' processing: Amplified reference gene primers provided the basis for estimating nucleated cell counts. Sequencing used immunoSEQ multiplex PCR; TCRdb keeps in-frame clones, though not all of them. That table supplies the V and J calls and clone size; D and trimming were determined from the DNA. This sample carries 200,000 to 250,000 clones, roughly 90% of them seen once, and the ten largest clones take around 2.9%. Germline CDR1 and CDR2: PRHDT and FYEKMQ (reference sequence). The ends were cut back, 4 bases at V and 4 bases at J, with 4 bases in the middle. There are 12 residues in the CDR3.

This TCR came from a woman between 55 and 75 years old with acute or convalescent COVID-19. This rearrangement joins TRBV13 to TRBJ2-2; D call uncertain. The sample comprised peripheral blood. In nucleotides, the CDR3 is TGTGCCAGCAGCTCGAGCACCGGGGAGCTGTTTTTT. Translated: CASSSSTGELFF.